Sequencing of this T cell receptor (beta chain) was carried out in a study of T cells in Graves' hyperthyroidism and ophthalmopathy. This clonotype was counted many times. The antigen is undetermined. Study-wide points: The blood repertoire included most of the expanded thyroid clonotypes above 0.001.

Disease duration under 2 months; hyperthyroidism patients were aged 18 to 65. Reasons for excluding patients were uncontrolled infection, other autoimmune disease, pregnancy or lactation. Amplified TCR beta CDR3 regions derived from RNA transcripts. HTBI primers were the set used in a first-round RT-PCR of the TCR CDR3. MiXCR was run by TCRdb on the multiplex PCR reads, yielding one entry per CDR3 protein. The sample comprises approximately 500,000 distinct CDR3 sequences, 46% of which are singletons, and around 7.7% rests with the top ten. This CDR3 is 14 amino acids long. The germline V and J ends were trimmed by 3 bases and 1 base, with 12 bases remaining between them. Germline CDR1 DFQATT, CDR2 SNEGSKA (reference sequence).

Sequenced sample: peripheral blood or thyroid tissue (not recorded which). V usage is TRBV20-1 and J usage is TRBJ2-5; a possible D gene is TRBD2 (7 bases). This sequence originates from a woman aged 18-29 years with Graves' hyperthyroidism. The CDR3 here is CSASKGGGQETQYF. The CDR3 DNA sequence: TGCAGTGCTAGTAAGGGAGGGGGCCAAGAGACCCAGTACTTC.